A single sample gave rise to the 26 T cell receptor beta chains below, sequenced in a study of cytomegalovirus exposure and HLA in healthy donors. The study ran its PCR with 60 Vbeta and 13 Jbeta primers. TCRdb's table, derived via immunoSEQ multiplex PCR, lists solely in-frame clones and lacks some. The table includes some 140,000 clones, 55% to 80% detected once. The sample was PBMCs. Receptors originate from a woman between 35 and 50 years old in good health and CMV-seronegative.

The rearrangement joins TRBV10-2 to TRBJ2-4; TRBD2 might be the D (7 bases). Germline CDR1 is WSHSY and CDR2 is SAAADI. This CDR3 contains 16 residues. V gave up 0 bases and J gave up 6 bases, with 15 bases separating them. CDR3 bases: TGCGCCAGCAGTGAGTCGTGGGGGGGGCCTCGAAACATTCAGTACTTC. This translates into CASSESWGGPRNIQYF.

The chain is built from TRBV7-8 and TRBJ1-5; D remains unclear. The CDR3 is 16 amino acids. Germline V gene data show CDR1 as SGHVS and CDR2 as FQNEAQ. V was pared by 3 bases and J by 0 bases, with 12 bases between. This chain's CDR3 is CASSFSPRYSNQPQHF. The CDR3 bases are TGTGCCAGCAGCTTTTCCCCCCGTTATAGCAATCAGCCCCAGCATTTT.

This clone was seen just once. The CDR3 protein is CASTRQGRGTGELFF. The CDR3 DNA reads as TGTGCCAGTACTCGTCAGGGAAGGGGCACCGGGGAGCTGTTTTTT. The chain employs TRBV19 and TRBJ2-2; D might be TRBD1 (5 bases). This CDR3 has 15 residues. Germline loops: CDR1 LNHDA, CDR2 SQIVND (reference sequence). The ends were cut back, 7 bases at V and 4 bases at J, with 16 bases in the middle.

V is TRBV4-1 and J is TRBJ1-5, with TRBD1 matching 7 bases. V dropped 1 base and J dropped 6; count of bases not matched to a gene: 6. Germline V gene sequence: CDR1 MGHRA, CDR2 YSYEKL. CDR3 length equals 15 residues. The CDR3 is CASSQGGQKGQPQHF. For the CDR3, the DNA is TGCGCCAGCAGCCAAGGGGGACAGAAGGGTCAGCCCCAGCATTTT.

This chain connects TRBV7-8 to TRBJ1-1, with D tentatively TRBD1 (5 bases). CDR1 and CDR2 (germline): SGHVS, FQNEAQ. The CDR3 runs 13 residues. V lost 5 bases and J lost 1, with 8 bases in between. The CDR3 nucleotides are TGTGCCAGCAGCGCGACAGAGAACACTGAAGCTTTCTTT. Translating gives CASSATENTEAFF.

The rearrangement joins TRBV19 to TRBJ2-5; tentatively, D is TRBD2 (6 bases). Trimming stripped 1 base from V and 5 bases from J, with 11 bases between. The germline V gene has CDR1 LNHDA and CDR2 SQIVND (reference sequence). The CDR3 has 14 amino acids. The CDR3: CASSIGGGMETQYF. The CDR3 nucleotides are TGTGCCAGTAGTATAGGTGGGGGGATGGAGACCCAGTACTTC.

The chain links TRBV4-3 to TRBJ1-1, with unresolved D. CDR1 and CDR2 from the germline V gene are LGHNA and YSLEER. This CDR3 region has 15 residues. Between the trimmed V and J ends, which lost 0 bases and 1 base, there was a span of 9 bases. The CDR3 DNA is TGCGCCAGCAGCCAAGAGCCGGCAGGGAACACTGAAGCTTTCTTT. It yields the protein CASSQEPAGNTEAFF.

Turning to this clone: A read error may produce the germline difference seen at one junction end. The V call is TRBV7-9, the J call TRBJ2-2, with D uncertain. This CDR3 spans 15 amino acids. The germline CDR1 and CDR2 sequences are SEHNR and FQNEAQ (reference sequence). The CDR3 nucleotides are TGTTCCAGCAGCCCGTATGGGCAGTACACCGGGGAGCTGTTTTTT. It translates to CSSSPYGQYTGELFF.

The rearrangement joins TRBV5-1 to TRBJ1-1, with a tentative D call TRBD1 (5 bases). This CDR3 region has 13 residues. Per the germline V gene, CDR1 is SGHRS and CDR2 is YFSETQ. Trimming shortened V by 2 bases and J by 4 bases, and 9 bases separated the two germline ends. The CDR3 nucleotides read TGCGCCAGCAGCTTCACAGGCATCACTGAAGCTTTCTTT. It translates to CASSFTGITEAFF. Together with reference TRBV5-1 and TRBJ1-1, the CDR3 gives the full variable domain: KAGVTQTPRYLIKTRGQQVTLSCSPISGHRSVSWYQQTPGQGLQFLFEYFSETQRNKGNFPGRFSGRQFSNSRSEMNVSTLELGDSALYLCASSFTGITEAFFGQGTRLTVV.

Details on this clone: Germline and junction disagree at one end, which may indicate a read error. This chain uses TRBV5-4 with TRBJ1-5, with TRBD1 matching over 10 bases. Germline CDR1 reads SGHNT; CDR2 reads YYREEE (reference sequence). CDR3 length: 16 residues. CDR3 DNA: TGTGCCGGCAGCGTAGGGGGACAGGGGTCAACACAGCCCCAGCATTTT. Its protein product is CAGSVGGQGSTQPQHF.

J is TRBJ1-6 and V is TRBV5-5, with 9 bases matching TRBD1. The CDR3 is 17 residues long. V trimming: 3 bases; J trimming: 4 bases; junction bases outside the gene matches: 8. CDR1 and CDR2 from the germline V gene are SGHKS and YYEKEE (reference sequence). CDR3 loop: CASSSTTGGFYNSPLHF. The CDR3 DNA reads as TGTGCCAGCAGCTCGACCACAGGGGGCTTTTATAATTCACCCCTCCACTTT.

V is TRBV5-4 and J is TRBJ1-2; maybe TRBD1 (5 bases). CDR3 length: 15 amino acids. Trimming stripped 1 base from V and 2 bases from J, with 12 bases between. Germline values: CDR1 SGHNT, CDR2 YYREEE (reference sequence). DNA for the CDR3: TGTGCCAGCAGCTTGATGGACATCATCAACTATGGCTACACCTTC. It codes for CASSLMDIINYGYTF.

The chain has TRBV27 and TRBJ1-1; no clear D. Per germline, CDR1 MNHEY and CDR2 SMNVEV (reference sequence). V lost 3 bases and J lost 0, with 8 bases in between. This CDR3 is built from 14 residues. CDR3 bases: TGTGCCAGCAGTTTGGGAGCCATGAACACTGAAGCTTTCTTT. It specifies CASSLGAMNTEAFF.

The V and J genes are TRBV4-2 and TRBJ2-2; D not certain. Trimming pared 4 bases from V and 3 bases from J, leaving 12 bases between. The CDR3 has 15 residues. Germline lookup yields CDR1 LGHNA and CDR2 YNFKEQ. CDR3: CASSPSGPYTGELFF. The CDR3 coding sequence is TGTGCCAGCAGCCCGTCGGGTCCCTACACCGGGGAGCTGTTTTTT.

CDR3 nucleotide sequence: TGTGCCAGCAGCTCGGGACAGGGATCCTACAATGAGCAGTTCTTC. This codes for CASSSGQGSYNEQFF. The chain carries TRBV7-2 and TRBJ2-1; 9 nucleotides match TRBD1. With 4 bases clipped from V and 1 base from J, the junction kept 2 bases outside the gene matches. The CDR3 spans 15 residues. Germline loops: CDR1 SGHTA, CDR2 FQGNSA.

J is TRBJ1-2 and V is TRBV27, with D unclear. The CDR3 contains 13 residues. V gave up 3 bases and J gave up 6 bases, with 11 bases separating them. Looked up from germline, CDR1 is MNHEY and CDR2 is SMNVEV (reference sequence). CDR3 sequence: CASSLTRYNGYTF. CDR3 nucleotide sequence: TGTGCCAGCAGTTTGACTCGTTATAATGGCTACACCTTC.

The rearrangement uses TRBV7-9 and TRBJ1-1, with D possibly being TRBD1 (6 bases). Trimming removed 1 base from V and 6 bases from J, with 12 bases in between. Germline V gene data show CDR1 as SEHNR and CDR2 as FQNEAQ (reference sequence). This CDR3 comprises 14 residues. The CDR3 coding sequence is TGTGCCAGCAGCTTAGGTGTACAGGGACCTGAAGCTTTCTTT. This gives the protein CASSLGVQGPEAFF.

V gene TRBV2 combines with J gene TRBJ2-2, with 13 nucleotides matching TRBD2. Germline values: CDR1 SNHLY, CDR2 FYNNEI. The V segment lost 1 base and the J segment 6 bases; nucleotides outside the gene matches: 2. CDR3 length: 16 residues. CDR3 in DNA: TGTGCCAGCAGTGAAGGCACTAGCGGGGGGGCCGGGGAGCTGTTTTTT. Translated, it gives CASSEGTSGGAGELFF.

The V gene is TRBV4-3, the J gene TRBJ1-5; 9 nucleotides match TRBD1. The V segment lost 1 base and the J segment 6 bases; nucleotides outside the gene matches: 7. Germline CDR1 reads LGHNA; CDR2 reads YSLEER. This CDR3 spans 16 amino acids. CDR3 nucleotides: TGCGCCAGCAGCCAAGTAGGGACAGGGCTGGGTCAGCCCCAGCATTTT. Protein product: CASSQVGTGLGQPQHF.

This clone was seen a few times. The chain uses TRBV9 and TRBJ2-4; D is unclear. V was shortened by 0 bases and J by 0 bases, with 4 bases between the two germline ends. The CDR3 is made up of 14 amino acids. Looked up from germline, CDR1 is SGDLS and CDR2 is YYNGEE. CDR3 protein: CASSVGGAKNIQYF. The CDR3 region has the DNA TGTGCCAGCAGCGTAGGAGGAGCCAAAAACATTCAGTACTTC.

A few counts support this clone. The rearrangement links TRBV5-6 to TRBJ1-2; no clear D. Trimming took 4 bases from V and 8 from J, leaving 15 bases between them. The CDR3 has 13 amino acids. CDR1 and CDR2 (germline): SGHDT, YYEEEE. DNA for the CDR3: TGTGCCAGCAGCCTCACCGGGAGAGTGGGCTACACCTTC. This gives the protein CASSLTGRVGYTF.

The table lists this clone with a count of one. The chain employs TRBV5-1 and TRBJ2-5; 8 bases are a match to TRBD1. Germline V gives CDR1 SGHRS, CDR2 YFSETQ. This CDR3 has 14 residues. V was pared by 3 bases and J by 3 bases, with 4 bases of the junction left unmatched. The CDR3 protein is CASSWVDREETQYF. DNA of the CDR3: TGCGCCAGCAGCTGGGTGGACAGGGAAGAGACCCAGTACTTC.

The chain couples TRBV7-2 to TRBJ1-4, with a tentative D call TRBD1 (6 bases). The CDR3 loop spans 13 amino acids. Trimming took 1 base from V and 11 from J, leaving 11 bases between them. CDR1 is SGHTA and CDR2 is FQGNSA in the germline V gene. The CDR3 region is CASSLDGRGKLFF. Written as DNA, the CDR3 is TGTGCCAGCAGCTTAGATGGGAGGGGGAAACTGTTTTTT.

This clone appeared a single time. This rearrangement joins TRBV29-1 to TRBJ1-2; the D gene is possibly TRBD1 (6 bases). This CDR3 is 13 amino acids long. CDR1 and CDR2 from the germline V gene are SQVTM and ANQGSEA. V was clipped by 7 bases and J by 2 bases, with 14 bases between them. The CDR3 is CSAADSENYGYTF. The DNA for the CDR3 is TGCAGCGCCGCGGACAGTGAAAACTATGGCTACACCTTC.

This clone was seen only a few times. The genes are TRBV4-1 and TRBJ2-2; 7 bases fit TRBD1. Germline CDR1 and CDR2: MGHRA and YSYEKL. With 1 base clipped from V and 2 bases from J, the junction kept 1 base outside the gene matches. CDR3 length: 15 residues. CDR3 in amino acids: CASSQGQGNTGELFF. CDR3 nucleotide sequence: TGCGCCAGCAGCCAAGGACAGGGTAACACCGGGGAGCTGTTTTTT.

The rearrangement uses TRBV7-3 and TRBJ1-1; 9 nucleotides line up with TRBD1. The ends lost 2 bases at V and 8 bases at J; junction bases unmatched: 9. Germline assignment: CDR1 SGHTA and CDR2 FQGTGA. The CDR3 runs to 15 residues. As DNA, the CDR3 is TGTGCCAGCAGCTTACACAGGACAGGGGTGTCAGAAGCTTTCTTT. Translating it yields CASSLHRTGVSEAFF.